These 14 T cell receptor beta chains were sequenced from one sample in a study of T cells in Graves' hyperthyroidism and ophthalmopathy. It was RNA transcripts that yielded the amplified TCR beta CDR3 regions. The primer set for the first-round RT-PCR of the TCR CDR3 was HTBI. TCRdb reprocessed the multiplex PCR reads via MiXCR and lists one record per CDR3 protein. The sample consists of over 500,000 distinct CDR3 sequences, 15% to 20% of them appearing once. Input material: blood. Every receptor here comes from a woman aged 25 to 39 with Graves' ophthalmopathy.

This clonotype was seen at least ten times. The rearrangement links TRBV7-8 to TRBJ1-5, with a tentative D call TRBD1 (5 bases). Trimming removed 0 bases at V and 3 bases at J, with 12 bases between. The CDR3 is 16 residues long. From germline, CDR1 is SGHVS and CDR2 FQNEAQ. CDR3: CASSLARGLFNQPQHF. CDR3 coding DNA: TGTGCCAGCAGCTTAGCCCGGGGACTGTTCAATCAGCCCCAGCATTTT.

This chain links TRBV4-3 with TRBJ2-5; 11 positions agree with TRBD1. CDR3 length: 16 amino acids. V lost 0 bases and J lost 5; bases outside the gene matches: 5. Germline V CDR1 and CDR2: LGHNA, YSLEER. The CDR3 here is CASSQEGQGAKETQYF. The CDR3 coding sequence is TGCGCCAGCAGCCAAGAAGGACAGGGGGCAAAGGAGACCCAGTACTTC.

J is TRBJ2-1 and V is TRBV3-2; TRBD2 is the table's D call and was not checked against the DNA. TRBV3-2 is assigned pseudogene status. The CDR3 spans 15 residues. As DNA, the CDR3 is TGTGCCAGCAGCCCACTTAGCGGGAGGGGTAGTGAGCAGTTCTTC. Translated, it gives CASSPLSGRGSEQFF.

This clonotype was picked up a small number of times. The rearrangement joins TRBV4-1 to TRBJ2-2; no firm D call. Germline values: CDR1 MGHRA, CDR2 YSYEKL. The CDR3 is made up of 14 amino acids. V lost 0 bases and J 5 bases, leaving 7 bases between the germline ends. The CDR3 here is CASSQEDATGELFF. The CDR3, as DNA: TGCGCCAGCAGCCAAGAGGACGCGACCGGGGAGCTGTTTTTT.

This clonotype was detected many times. The rearrangement links TRBV7-8 to TRBJ2-5; no firm D call. The CDR3 length is 15 residues. Germline CDR1 SGHVS, CDR2 FQNEAQ. V dropped 1 base and J dropped 0 bases, with 9 bases sitting between them. In DNA, the CDR3 is TGTGCCAGCAGCTTAGGTATCAGAAACCAAGAGACCCAGTACTTC. Its translation is CASSLGIRNQETQYF.

The chain is built from TRBV5-1 and TRBJ1-6, with a weak D call TRBD1 (5 bases). Trimming cost V 4 bases and J 8 bases, with 13 bases left between them. The germline V gene has CDR1 SGHRS and CDR2 YFSETQ. This CDR3 has 14 residues. CDR3 amino acids: CASSLLTGDSPLHF. The CDR3 DNA is TGCGCCAGCAGCCTCTTGACGGGGGATTCACCCCTCCACTTT.

This clonotype was seen ten or more times. This chain joins TRBV3-1 and TRBJ1-2; 7 nucleotides match TRBD1. Germline loops: CDR1 LGHDT, CDR2 YNNKEL (reference sequence). Unmatched junction bases numbered 4, after V lost 4 bases and J lost 8 bases. The CDR3 extends over 12 amino acids. The CDR3, as DNA: TGTGCCAGCAGCCCAGGGGGACAGGGCTACACCTTC. This codes for CASSPGGQGYTF.

There are many counts of this clonotype. The V gene is TRBV30, the J gene TRBJ2-2; 10 bases are a match to TRBD1. Germline V gene lookup returns CDR1 GTSNPN and CDR2 SVGIG (reference sequence). V dropped 5 bases and J dropped 8; count of bases not matched to a gene: 14. There are 16 residues in the CDR3. CDR3 in amino acids: CAWCAFPGTGVGELFF. The CDR3 DNA reads TGTGCCTGGTGTGCTTTCCCCGGGACAGGGGTAGGGGAGCTGTTTTTT.

This clonotype was counted at least ten times. This chain connects TRBV28 to TRBJ1-1; no clear D gene. CDR3 size: 11 residues. CDR1 and CDR2 from the germline V gene are MDHEN and SYDVKM. V shed 3 bases and J shed 12 bases, with 11 bases lying between them. Written as DNA, the CDR3 is TGTGCCAGCAGTTTTTCGGGTGGTACTTTCTTT. It specifies CASSFSGGTFF.

This clonotype was observed at least ten times. V and J are TRBV5-6 and TRBJ2-1; 9 nucleotides agree with TRBD1. The CDR3 totals 16 residues. Germline-derived CDR1 and CDR2 are SGHDT and YYEEEE. The J segment lost 0 bases and the V segment lost 4 bases, leaving 5 bases of the junction unmatched. CDR3 in amino acids: CASSPTGGSSYNEQFF. In DNA form, the CDR3 reads TGTGCCAGCAGCCCGACAGGGGGGAGCTCCTACAATGAGCAGTTCTTC. Combining the CDR3 with reference TRBV5-6 and TRBJ2-1 gives the whole variable domain DAGVTQSPTHLIKTRGQQVTLRCSPKSGHDTVSWYQQALGQGPQFIFQYYEEEERQRGNFPDRFSGHQFPNYSSELNVNALLLGDSALYLCASSPTGGSSYNEQFFGPGTRLTVL.

This clonotype was seen a few times. The genes are TRBV4-1 and TRBJ1-1; possible D gene TRBD1, 6 bases. V lost 0 bases and J lost 4, with 9 bases in between. The CDR3 spans 14 residues. Looked up from germline, CDR1 is MGHRA and CDR2 is YSYEKL. CDR3 DNA: TGCGCCAGCAGCCAAGAAGAGGGGGGCACTGAAGCTTTCTTT. Its protein product is CASSQEEGGTEAFF.

This clonotype was counted ten times or more. CDR3 in amino acids: CASSQVGPGYEQYF. CDR3 in DNA: TGTGCCAGCAGCCAAGTAGGGCCAGGGTACGAGCAGTACTTC. The chain uses TRBV3-1 and TRBJ2-7, with D perhaps matching TRBD1 (5 bases). Germline CDR1 and CDR2: LGHDT and YNNKEL (reference sequence). Trimming took 1 base from V and 4 from J, leaving 11 bases between them. This CDR3 has 14 residues.

This chain links TRBV20-1 with TRBJ2-7; no clear D. With 3 bases removed from V and 7 bases from J, the gap between germline ends came to 13 bases. Germline V gene data show CDR1 as DFQATT and CDR2 as SNEGSKA (reference sequence). This CDR3 has 12 amino acids. The CDR3 protein is CSASGGPREQYF. CDR3 sequence (DNA): TGCAGTGCTAGTGGTGGGCCCAGGGAGCAGTACTTC.

This rearrangement joins TRBV27 to TRBJ2-3, with 9 nucleotides matching TRBD2. CDR1 and CDR2 from the germline V gene are MNHEY and SMNVEV (reference sequence). The junction had 9 bases not matched to a gene; V was cut back by 7 bases and J by 4 bases. This CDR3 contains 15 residues. For the CDR3, the DNA is TGTGCCAGCACAAGTGCGGGAGGGTCCCCAGATACGCAGTATTTT. Protein product: CASTSAGGSPDTQYF.